The clone carrying this TCR beta chain has at least ten counts. The sample comes from a study of prognosis after radiotherapy for stage I lung cancer. Germline CDR1 reads MDHEN; CDR2 reads SYDVKM. The ends were cut back, 9 bases at V and 2 bases at J, with 11 bases in the middle. The CDR3 extends over 12 amino acids. Two-round multiplex PCR on genomic DNA was the method by which TCR beta CDR3 was amplified. Amplification during the initial PCR round employed primers specific to each TRBV and TRBJ gene. TCRdb itself ran the multiplex PCR reads through MiXCR, one entry per CDR3 protein. The table lists some 39,000 distinct CDR3 sequences, approximately 24% of them singletons.

The gene calls are TRBV28 and TRBJ2-7; D is possibly TRBD1 or TRBD2 (6 bases each). The sequence was collected from a donor aged 50 or older with non-small cell lung cancer. The starting material was PBMCs, obtained before or after stereotactic body radiation therapy (not recorded which). CDR3: CASGRGPYEQYF. The CDR3 nucleotides are TGTGCCAGTGGTCGGGGGCCCTACGAGCAGTACTTC.